The entry below describes one TCR beta chain. There is no known antigen for this receptor. These data originate in a study of CXCR3-negative and CXCR3-positive naive CD8 T cells (dated by TCRdb to between 2017 and 2020). A note on the overall study: In total, some 140 million TRB reads were obtained, which works out to roughly 1.5 +/- 0.3 million reads per library. For the TRBV-TRBJ cluster analysis, the naive subsets came from a handful of donors, while the memory cells came from 3 donors. Diversity and physicochemical repertoire analyses covered some ten donors pooled from two independent experiments. On the study overall, not on this receptor specifically: Similar TRBV-TRBJ usage was shown by naive CXCR3-negative and CXCR3-positive cells from the same donor, whereas distinct patterns were shown by memory cells. Because CXCR3 expression was partially decreased after cryopreservation, freshly isolated PBMCs were used for most assays. Repertoire diversity was comparably high in both naive subsets but much lower in memory CD8+ T cells. Because surface CD5, which is linked to self-reactivity in mice, was comparable between the naive subsets, TCR interaction strength was also inferred from the physicochemical properties of TRB CDR3s.

Each CD8+ T cell subset was flow-sorted in triplicate, and 300,000 cells per subset were placed directly into RLT lysis buffer. Peripheral blood mononuclear cells were isolated from buffy coats by standard density gradient centrifugation. An RNeasy Mini Kit was used to extract total RNA from the sorted cells. The CDR3 runs 16 residues from the cysteine to the phenylalanine. DNA was not recorded. Taken from the germline V gene, the CDR1 and CDR2 loops are SGHVS and FQNEAQ. Sequenced on a NextSeq 550. The Human TCR Profiling Kit (MiLaboratory) was used to prepare UMI-labeled 5' RACE TRB cDNA libraries. The full amount of extracted RNA was used for cDNA synthesis, and the full amount of resulting cDNA was used for PCR amplification. Libraries were prepared in parallel using an identical number of PCR cycles. Turning to the authors' computational methods: With a minimum of two reads required per UMI, MIGEC and MiXCR pulled out about 50,000 +/- 10,000 unique UMI-labeled TRB cDNA molecules from each library. An average of approximately 40,000 +/- 10,000 functional in-frame TRB CDR3 nucleotide clonotypes without stop codons was found per library. After downsampling to 5000 UMI-labeled TRB molecules per sample, diversity metrics such as normalized Shannon-Wiener and Chao1 were calculated in VDJtools. Clonotype-size-weighted physicochemical properties of the central five CDR3 residues (interaction energy, strength, volume and Kidera factor 4) were computed in VDJtools. TCRdb reprocessed the reads; each CDR3 protein sequence makes one entry, and DNA is unavailable. These V and J calls originate from TCRdb's pipeline instead of the authors' own analysis. For this sample, the table gives tens of thousands of distinct CDR3 sequences. The top ten clones comprise under 25% of the sample.

This chain is built from TRBV7-8 and TRBJ2-2; TCRdb's assignment of TRBD1 cannot be checked, as there is no DNA. The TCR sequence derives from a human donor in good health. Some clones in this sample may be carry-over from other donors' samples. Sequencing input: memory CD8+ T cells from blood. The sample's cell subset or site, from its label and the paper: conventional CD8+ memory T cells (TMEM), sorted as controls. The CDR3 corresponds to CASSLPGTGATGELFF.